This TCR beta chain was documented in a study of T-cell memory formation after mild COVID-19 (dated by TCRdb to about 2021). As for the study more broadly: TCR sequence clusters from the two donors were found to be largely donor specific. In two donors, T-cell clones that expanded and contracted after mild COVID-19 were tracked by sequencing TCRalpha and TCRbeta repertoires over time. Two young, previously healthy adult volunteers made up the cohort, one male and one female. Results the study describes overall, beyond this receptor: Contracting CD4+ clones were located mainly in the CM and EM memory subsets, whereas CD8+ clones were found to be enriched in EMRA. Clones that contracted from day 15 to 85 showed balanced CD4/CD8 phenotypes, whereas a second wave of clones that expanded from day 15 to 37 leaned towards CD4+. The detection of some responding clones in pre-infection memory suggests that pre-existing cross-reactive memory T cells joined the SARS-CoV-2 response. The second-wave clones that peaked on day 37 were not confirmed to be SARS-CoV-2 specific. The study covered only a couple of mild cases, and larger cohorts including severe cases with pre-infection samples were considered necessary.

Ten or more counts support this clonotype. It has no known antigen specificity. No per-base quality is available; no much larger clone lies one base away. V is pared back by 4 bases and J by 3 bases, with 13 bases lying between the germline termini. The CDR3 runs 14 residues from the cysteine to the phenylalanine. CDR3 DNA is the only sequence kept; it has 42 bases, read in frame from the first base. PBMCs were isolated by Ficoll-Paque density gradient centrifugation. TCRdb lists the instrument as Illumina NovaSeq 6000. TCRalpha and TCRbeta cDNA libraries were constructed by 5'RACE with constant-segment primers, with sample barcodes and unique molecular identifiers being introduced. RNA was extracted from every sample with Trizol reagent. Amplification of the libraries took two PCR steps, and the second step added a second sample barcode plus Illumina TruSeq adapters. Libraries were sequenced on an Illumina NovaSeq with 2 x 150 bp paired-end reads. The paper's data handling went like this. The reads were demultiplexed and collapsed into UMI-guided consensus sequences using migec v1.2.7. Using mixcr v2.1.11, UMI consensuses were aligned to TRA and TRB V and J templates and then assembled into clonotypes. A clonotype was counted as expanded or contracted only if both edgeR and NoisET called the change significant, with noise models trained on biological replicates. For edgeR calls, a false discovery rate-adjusted p below 0.01 and a log2 fold-change threshold of 1 were applied. As an exploratory analysis of dynamics, PCA with hierarchical clustering was applied to max-normalized trajectories of the 1000 most abundant clonotypes. Separately sequenced CD4+ and CD8+ repertoires were used to assign the CD4 or CD8 phenotype of responding clones. The public sequencing data were trimmed at Q25 with fastp and processed into clonotypes with MiXCR by TCRdb, which kept only in-frame beta chains. Every entry covers one CDR3 protein and lists the most common genes and DNA from its rows. These V and J calls derive from TCRdb rather than the authors' analysis. This sample comprises 250,000 to 300,000 distinct CDR3 sequences, around 15% of them detected only once. In total, the top ten clones hold roughly 25% of the sample.

This receptor was taken from a young man who had mild COVID-19 (a few samples of this study predate the infection). The sample titles of this study are shuffled in the database, so cell type and time point are left out; the donor was told from shared clones. Sequenced input: PBMCs or a T cell subset sorted from them (not recorded which). This receptor chain uses TRBV12-3 or TRBV12-4 and TRBJ2-7, with TRBD2 as a weak D call on 6 bases. For the CDR3, the sequence is CASSYGGIFYEQYF. At the DNA level, the sequence is TGTGCCAGCAGTTACGGAGGGATCTTCTACGAGCAGTACTTC.